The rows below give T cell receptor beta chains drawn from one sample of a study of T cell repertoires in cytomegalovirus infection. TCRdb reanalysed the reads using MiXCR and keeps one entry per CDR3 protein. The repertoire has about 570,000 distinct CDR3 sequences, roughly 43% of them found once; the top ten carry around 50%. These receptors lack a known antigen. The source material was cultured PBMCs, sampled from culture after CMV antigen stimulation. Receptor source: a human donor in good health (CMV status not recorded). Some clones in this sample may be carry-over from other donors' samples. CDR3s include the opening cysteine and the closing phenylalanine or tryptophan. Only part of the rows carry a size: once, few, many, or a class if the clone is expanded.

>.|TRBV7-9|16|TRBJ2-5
CASSPGDRGPQETQYF
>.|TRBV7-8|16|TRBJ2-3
CASSLARLAASVTQYF
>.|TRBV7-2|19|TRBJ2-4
CASSSSRDRGLLAKNIQYF
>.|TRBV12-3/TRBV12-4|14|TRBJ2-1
CASSFRSGRNEQFF
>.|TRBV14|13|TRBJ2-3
CASSLGLIDTQYF
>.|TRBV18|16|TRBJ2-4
CASSPGLGKAKNIQYF
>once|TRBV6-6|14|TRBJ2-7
CASRTGTSAYEQYF
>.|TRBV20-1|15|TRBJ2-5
CSARAPGTYLETQYF
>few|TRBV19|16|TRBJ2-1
CASSITGTSGLNEQFF
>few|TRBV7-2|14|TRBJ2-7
CASSQAGGLYEQYF